The 28 T cell receptor beta chains below come from one sample, sequenced in a study of blood T cell repertoires in COVID-19. Using immunoSEQ multiplex PCR, the repertoire was profiled, and TCRdb retains in-frame clones only, with some absent. The sample holds some 150,000 clones; approximately 88% are singletons and the top ten take just under 4%. Sequencing was carried out using peripheral blood. These receptor sequences come from a woman aged 55-75 years who had recovered from COVID-19.

The chain carries TRBV10-1 and TRBJ2-5; D is possibly TRBD2 (5 bases). The CDR3 runs to 14 residues. Trimming left V 6 bases short and J 5 bases short, with 16 bases between. The germline gives CDR1 WNHNN, CDR2 SYGVQD (reference sequence). The CDR3 loop is CASSPGNIGETQYF. The CDR3 bases are TGCGCCAGCAGCCCGGGAAATATAGGGGAGACCCAGTACTTC.

The chain recombines TRBV19 with TRBJ2-1; 14 nucleotides match TRBD2. The J segment lost 1 base and the V segment lost 6 bases, leaving 2 bases of the junction unmatched. The CDR3 is made up of 16 amino acids. Germline-derived CDR1 and CDR2 are LNHDA and SQIVND (reference sequence). This chain's CDR3 is CASSRTSGGSYNEQFF. CDR3 nucleotide sequence: TGTGCCAGTAGCAGGACTAGCGGGGGGTCCTACAATGAGCAGTTCTTC.

For this clone: At one end, the junction sequence differs from germline, possibly due to a read error. The rearrangement links TRBV28 to TRBJ1-1; TRBD1 agrees at 11 bases. Germline V CDR1 and CDR2: MDHEN, SYDVKM. CDR3 length equals 13 residues. The chain's CDR3 is CALGGQGVTEAFF. CDR3 coding DNA: TGCGCGCTGGGGGGACAGGGGGTCACTGAAGCTTTCTTT.

The genes are TRBV27 and TRBJ2-3; a possible D gene is TRBD2 (6 bases). With 3 bases removed from V and 5 bases from J, the gap between germline ends came to 15 bases. Germline V gene data show CDR1 as MNHEY and CDR2 as SMNVEV (reference sequence). The CDR3 is made up of 15 amino acids. CDR3 coding DNA: TGTGCCAGCAGTTTGCGCCGTCTGGAGGGAGATACGCAGTATTTT. Translated, it gives CASSLRRLEGDTQYF.

The chain employs TRBV5-1 and TRBJ1-1; no firm D call. The V and J ends lost 6 bases and 0 bases respectively, with 9 bases between them. The CDR3 contains 13 residues. CDR1 is SGHRS, CDR2 YFSETQ, per germline. The CDR3 sequence is CASNPGMNTEAFF. The CDR3 nucleotides read TGCGCCAGCAACCCGGGGATGAACACTGAAGCTTTCTTT.

The chain links TRBV6-5 to TRBJ2-5; TRBD1 aligns across 7 bases. V lost 4 bases and J lost 0; bases outside the gene matches: 5. Germline CDR1 reads MNHEY; CDR2 reads SVGAGI. CDR3 size: 15 residues. CDR3 sequence reads: CASSWGQPDQETQYF. The CDR3 DNA reads TGTGCCAGCAGTTGGGGACAGCCTGACCAAGAGACCCAGTACTTC.

V is TRBV6-5 and J is TRBJ1-5; D is unresolved. The germline gives CDR1 MNHEY, CDR2 SVGAGI. The CDR3 is made up of 14 amino acids. Between the trimmed V and J ends, which lost 0 bases and 3 bases, there was a span of 6 bases. The CDR3 sequence: CASSYSAVNQPQHF. The CDR3 nucleotides read TGTGCCAGCAGTTACTCGGCAGTCAATCAGCCCCAGCATTTT.

The rearrangement links TRBV30 to TRBJ2-7; 8 nucleotides match TRBD2. CDR1 is GTSNPN, CDR2 SVGIG, per germline (reference sequence). The CDR3 length is 13 residues. Unmatched junction bases numbered 7, after V lost 5 bases and J lost 4 bases. The DNA for the CDR3 is TGTGCCTGGGGAGCGGGGGAGTTATACGAGCAGTACTTC. This gives the protein CAWGAGELYEQYF.

The chain carries TRBV9 and TRBJ2-5; D is undetermined. Trimming took off 3 bases at V and 0 bases at J, with 12 bases between the two ends. The CDR3 contains 15 residues. Germline V gene sequence: CDR1 SGDLS, CDR2 YYNGEE. CDR3 sequence (DNA): TGTGCCAGCAGCGCCCATACAGAGTACCAAGAGACCCAGTACTTC. Its translation: CASSAHTEYQETQYF.

V gene TRBV28 combines with J gene TRBJ1-2; TRBD1 matches at 7 bases. The J segment lost 5 bases and the V segment lost 3 bases, leaving 9 bases of the junction unmatched. CDR1 and CDR2 from the germline V gene are MDHEN and SYDVKM. The CDR3 length is 15 residues. The CDR3 spells CASSFIGSGQYGYTF. The CDR3 region has the DNA TGTGCCAGCAGTTTTATAGGCTCGGGACAGTATGGCTACACCTTC.

This chain links TRBV30 with TRBJ1-1; possible D gene TRBD1, 5 bases. CDR3 length: 10 residues. V was shortened by 8 bases and J by 11 bases, with 15 bases between the two germline ends. Germline CDR1 is GTSNPN and CDR2 is SVGIG (reference sequence). The CDR3 DNA reads TGTGCCCGGGGGGGTCCGGGTGCTTTCTTT. It encodes CARGGPGAFF.

The chain joins TRBV7-9 to TRBJ2-6, with 7 bases fitting TRBD1. The CDR3 loop spans 15 amino acids. Germline-derived CDR1 and CDR2 are SEHNR and FQNEAQ (reference sequence). V dropped 11 bases and J dropped 3; count of bases not matched to a gene: 10. In DNA, the CDR3 is TGTGCCGTTGCGAGAGGGGGCGGTGGGGCCAACGTCCTGACTTTC. Protein sequence: CAVARGGGGANVLTF.

The chain joins TRBV6-2 or TRBV6-3 to TRBJ1-2, with TRBD1 as a possible D gene (6 bases). V was cut by 6 bases and J by 8 bases, with 19 bases left in between. CDR1 and CDR2 (germline): MNHEY, SVGEGT. The CDR3 is 14 amino acids. The CDR3 loop is CASSSDRNLGGYTF. CDR3 DNA: TGTGCCAGCAGCTCCGACAGGAATCTAGGCGGCTACACCTTC.

This clone was observed once. V is TRBV3-1 (or the pseudogene TRBV3-2) and J is TRBJ2-3; TRBD2 agrees at 8 bases. The CDR3 sequence is 15 residues long. V lost 3 bases and J lost 1; bases outside the gene matches: 3. Germline CDR1 is LGHDT and CDR2 is YNNKEL (reference sequence). Here the CDR3 reads CASSHSLAGTDTQYF. CDR3 sequence (DNA): TGTGCCAGCAGCCATTCACTAGCGGGCACAGATACGCAGTATTTT.

The chain employs TRBV18 and TRBJ1-2, with 7 nucleotides matching TRBD1. The CDR3 length is 15 residues. The V gene's germline CDR1 is KGHSH and CDR2 LQKENI. J gave up 5 bases and V 2 bases, and 8 bases lay outside the gene matches. The CDR3 nucleotides read TGTGCCAGCTCACCAGGGTGGGACAGTTGGTATGGCTACACCTTC. Translation: CASSPGWDSWYGYTF. The full variable domain, its missing parts supplied by reference TRBV18 and TRBJ1-2, is NAGVMQNPRHLVRRRGQEARLRCSPMKGHSHVYWYRQLPEEGLKFMVYLQKENIIDESGMPKERFSAEFPKEGPSILRIQQVVRGDSAAYFCASSPGWDSWYGYTFGSGTRLTVV.

The chain is built from TRBV29-1 and TRBJ2-3, with TRBD2 matching over 13 bases. Trimming at V came to 7 bases and at J to 1 base, leaving 11 bases not matched to a gene. The V gene's germline CDR1 is SQVTM and CDR2 ANQGSEA. CDR3 length: 17 amino acids. The CDR3 DNA is TGCAGCGCCCAAGGACTAGCGGGGGTATGGGGCACAGATACGCAGTATTTT. As protein: CSAQGLAGVWGTDTQYF.

This chain connects TRBV25-1 to TRBJ2-5; 13 bases map to TRBD2. Germline lookup yields CDR1 MGHDK and CDR2 SYGVNS. This CDR3 comprises 16 residues. V was clipped by 7 bases and J by 4 bases; unmatched bases: 9. The CDR3 spells CASTPLTSGGLETQYF. CDR3 nucleotides: TGTGCCAGCACCCCTCTGACTAGCGGGGGGTTAGAGACCCAGTACTTC.

The chain combines TRBV6-6 with TRBJ2-7; D unresolved. Germline lookup yields CDR1 MNHNY and CDR2 SVGAGI (reference sequence). V lost 5 bases to trimming and J lost 0 bases, with 8 bases between them. The length of the CDR3 is 13 residues. The CDR3 DNA reads as TGTGCCAGCAGTGGGCAAAACTCCTACGAGCAGTACTTC. Amino acids: CASSGQNSYEQYF.

The chain couples TRBV5-6 to TRBJ2-5, with TRBD2 as a possible D gene (7 bases). CDR1 and CDR2 (germline): SGHDT, YYEEEE. The CDR3 length is 15 residues. Trimming shortened V by 1 base and J by 4 bases, and 14 bases separated the two germline ends. This CDR3 is CASSLSGGGRETQYF. The CDR3 nucleotides read TGTGCCAGCAGCTTGAGCGGCGGGGGCCGAGAGACCCAGTACTTC.

This clone was counted once. The chain employs TRBV11-2 and TRBJ1-2; TRBD1 aligns across 7 bases. The V and J ends lost 6 bases and 5 bases, in that order; junction bases with no gene match: 12. This CDR3 contains 15 residues. Germline V gene lookup returns CDR1 SGHAT and CDR2 FQNNGV. CDR3 nucleotides: TGTGCCAGCAGACTGGGGGACAGTGGGGTGTATGGCTACACCTTC. It specifies CASRLGDSGVYGYTF.

This rearrangement joins TRBV7-3 to TRBJ2-7, with D perhaps TRBD2 (6 bases). CDR3 length: 11 residues. Germline CDR1 and CDR2: SGHTA and FQGTGA. Trimming shortened V by 4 bases and J by 6 bases, and 7 bases separated the two germline ends. CDR3 sequence reads: CASSSGLEQYF. The CDR3 DNA follows: TGTGCCAGCAGCTCGGGACTCGAGCAGTACTTC.

The chain couples TRBV7-9 to TRBJ2-5; D might be TRBD2 (6 bases). The CDR3 sequence is 14 residues long. Germline values: CDR1 SEHNR, CDR2 FQNEAQ (reference sequence). V was pared by 1 base and J by 5 bases, with 11 bases between. CDR3 protein: CASSLGEVLETQYF. CDR3 nucleotide sequence: TGTGCCAGCAGCTTAGGGGAGGTGCTGGAGACCCAGTACTTC.

In this sample, this clone turned up once. The chain links TRBV5-8 to TRBJ2-1; TRBD2 aligns across 8 bases. The trim removed 1 base at V and 8 bases at J, leaving 11 bases unmatched. Per germline, CDR1 SGHTS and CDR2 YDEGEE. The CDR3 has 16 residues. The chain's CDR3 is CASSLILAGISDEQFF. The DNA for the CDR3 is TGTGCCAGCAGCTTGATATTAGCGGGGATTTCAGATGAGCAGTTCTTC.

The J gene is TRBJ1-4, the V gene TRBV5-1; TRBD1 aligns across 10 bases. The V gene's germline CDR1 is SGHRS and CDR2 YFSETQ. The CDR3 spans 18 residues. Trimming removed 5 bases from V and 0 bases from J; junction bases left unmatched: 10. The CDR3 spells CASSSGTGAWATNEKLFF. The CDR3 nucleotides are TGCGCCAGCAGTTCCGGGACAGGGGCCTGGGCAACTAATGAAAAACTGTTTTTT.

The chain carries TRBV13 and TRBJ1-6, with 7 bases aligning to TRBD1. Per the germline V gene, CDR1 is PRHDT and CDR2 is FYEKMQ (reference sequence). The ends lost 5 bases at V and 7 bases at J; junction bases unmatched: 14. The length of the CDR3 is 17 residues. The CDR3 DNA follows: TGTGCCAGCAGCGCACGGACAGGCGTCTTGAGAAATTCACCCCTCCACTTT. Translated: CASSARTGVLRNSPLHF. The full variable domain, with the rest looked up from reference TRBV13 and TRBJ1-6, is AAGVIQSPRHLIKEKRETATLKCYPIPRHDTVYWYQQGPGQDPQFLISFYEKMQSDKGSIPDRFSAQQFSDYHSELNMSSLELGDSALYFCASSARTGVLRNSPLHFGNGTRLTVT.

CDR3 in DNA: TGTGCCACCAGCACCCCCCCGGGACAGGGGTCAGATACGCAGTATTTT. This translates into CATSTPPGQGSDTQYF. This sequence joins TRBV15 and TRBJ2-3, with 10 nucleotides matching TRBD1. CDR1 is LNHNV, CDR2 YYDKDF, per germline (reference sequence). Losses at the gene ends were 4 bases for V and 4 bases for J; bases not matched to a gene: 8. This CDR3 is 16 amino acids long.

This clone showed up just a few times. The chain uses TRBV7-9 and TRBJ1-6, with D perhaps matching TRBD1 (6 bases). Per the germline V gene, CDR1 is SEHNR and CDR2 is FQNEAQ (reference sequence). The CDR3 consists of 17 residues. V lost 5 bases and J lost 2, with 16 bases in between. CDR3: CASSDNRAVAYNSPLHF. CDR3 nucleotide sequence: TGTGCCAGCAGCGACAACAGGGCAGTGGCCTATAATTCACCCCTCCACTTT. The full variable domain, rest sourced from reference TRBV7-9 and TRBJ1-6, is DTGVSQNPRHKITKRGQNVTFRCDPISEHNRLYWYRQTLGQGPEFLTYFQNEAQLEKSRLLSDRFSAERPKGSFSTLEIQRTEQGDSAMYLCASSDNRAVAYNSPLHFGNGTRLTVT.

The chain links TRBV2 to TRBJ2-5; 8 bases agree with TRBD1. The ends lost 5 bases at V and 7 bases at J; junction bases unmatched: 6. From germline, CDR1 is SNHLY and CDR2 FYNNEI. This CDR3 comprises 13 residues. The CDR3 spells CASSSGQGGTQYF. In nucleotides, the CDR3 is TGTGCCAGCAGTTCCGGACAGGGAGGGACCCAGTACTTC.